This paragraph reports one TCR beta chain. Its antigen remains undetermined. Base qualities are not recorded, but no much larger clone differs from it by a single base. Enrolling through a virtual design, the prospective study's participants ranged in age from roughly 18 to 95 years and lived across 24 United States geographic areas. In the prospective study, participants were assigned to cohorts based on the clinical history participants reported in a screening survey and a study questionnaire. For ImmuneRACE Cohort 3, a participant was defined as recovered based on two consecutive negative NP/OP PCR tests, clearance by a healthcare professional, or resolution of symptoms. Mobile phlebotomists in the prospective study collected whole blood, serum and a nasopharyngeal or oropharyngeal swab from every participant. Over a roughly two-month period, participants in the prospective study had the option of providing additional blood draws and questionnaires. Prospective study blood samples were shipped either frozen or at room temperature before DNA extraction.

TCRbeta CDR3 regions were amplified from genomic DNA using the immunoSEQ Assay, a bias-controlled multiplex PCR. In the original analysis: Nucleated cell counts per sample were estimated from amplification of reference gene primers within the assay. Sequence reads were collapsed and filtered to measure the absolute abundance of every unique TCRbeta CDR3 rearrangement. Productive Simpson clonality was computed per sample as the square root of Simpson's diversity index over productive rearrangements. This immuneACCESS table, as held by TCRdb, lists in-frame sequences with V and J called but not all clones. Of the missing ones, under half trace to an unresolved V gene in checked studies; the others have no known cause. V, J and clone size derive from that table, while D and trimming were established from the DNA sequence. This sample holds about 210,000 clones; roughly four fifths were observed only once. The ten largest clonotypes hold around a tenth of the sample.

These data are taken from a study of blood T cell repertoires in COVID-19 (dated by TCRdb to about 2020). Looking at the study overall: The collaborator samples originated in the United States, Italy and Spain and spanned the acute and convalescent phases of COVID-19. The material from the prospective study consisted of cDNA or gDNA derived from T cells, B-cell-depleted T cells, or PBMCs. Subjects who had been exposed to COVID-19, were actively infected with it, or had recovered from it provided the deeply sampled blood TCRbeta repertoires that made up the dataset. A freely available public database, intended as a resource for researchers studying the immune response to SARS-CoV-2, is where the repertoires were released. The samples were drawn from two sources: the first 160 participants of the ongoing ImmuneRACE study, and over 1,000 subjects contributed by 6 global collaborators. Nearly every sample came with metadata listing a de-identified subject ID, COVID-19 status, age in years and sex. HLA class I and class II types, where available, came from metadata supplied by the sample provider rather than from assay-based typing.

V is reduced by 3 bases and J by 3 bases, leaving a spacing of 30 bases between them. CDR1 and CDR2, per the germline V gene, are SGDLS and YYNGEE. The CDR3 holds 20 amino acids from the cysteine to the phenylalanine. The sequence is cut down to CDR3 DNA, 60 bases in frame from base 1. Summary of the overall study and its limitations: Clinical and demographic metadata were provided uncurated, with the amount varying by source and participant.

Input material: PBMCs or T cells enriched from blood (not recorded which). The sequence was collected from a man aged 35-49 years who had recovered from COVID-19. In this chain, TRBV9 is recombined with TRBJ1-2; possibly the D gene is TRBD1, per 5 matching bases. The CDR3 reads CASSDQQQVRDYRDYYGYTF. The DNA is TGTGCCAGCAGCGACCAACAACAGGTCAGGGATTATCGGGACTACTATGGCTACACCTTC.